Here is one T cell receptor (beta chain) with its context. Its antigen is unidentified. Repertoires were generated with immunoSEQ multiplex PCR, while TCRdb's copy carries only in-frame clones and drops some. The sample has fewer than 2.5 million clones, over 85% seen once; the top ten hold 0.36%. This CDR3 contains 15 residues. The V gene's germline CDR1 is MDHEN and CDR2 SYDVKM. V lost 2 bases and J lost 1; bases outside the gene matches: 3. This sample was taken from a study of shared clonotypes between healthy human individuals. General study results and limits: The study sampled only blood, and tissue repertoires likely differ.

This receptor was identified in a man between 18 and 35 years old in good health. Some clones in this sample may be carry-over from other donors' samples. The chain combines TRBV28 with TRBJ1-1, with 8 bases fitting TRBD1. Sequenced sample: naive CD4+ T cells from PBMCs. The subset here: CD45RA+ positively selected. CDR3 residues: CASSLPGQGNTEAFF. As DNA, the CDR3 is TGTGCCAGCAGTTTACCCGGACAGGGGAACACTGAAGCTTTCTTT.